This TCR beta chain was identified in a study of T cell changes during pregnancy in multiple sclerosis. Measured with immunoSEQ multiplex PCR; TCRdb has only the in-frame clones, and not every one. This table has around 80,000 clones, roughly 94% appearing once. V shed 4 bases and J 9 bases; nucleotides not matched to a gene: 15. The CDR3 loop spans 18 amino acids. Germline CDR1 reads SGHDN; CDR2 reads FVKESK. The TCR comes from a female donor with multiple sclerosis, enrolled in a pregnancy study. This sample comprised peripheral blood, obtained before pregnancy. J is TRBJ2-1 and V is TRBV14, with 13 bases that match TRBD2. Here the CDR3 reads CASSPYSGLAGSATEQFF. The CDR3 DNA reads TGTGCCAGCAGCCCATATTCGGGACTAGCGGGGTCCGCCACTGAGCAGTTCTTC.